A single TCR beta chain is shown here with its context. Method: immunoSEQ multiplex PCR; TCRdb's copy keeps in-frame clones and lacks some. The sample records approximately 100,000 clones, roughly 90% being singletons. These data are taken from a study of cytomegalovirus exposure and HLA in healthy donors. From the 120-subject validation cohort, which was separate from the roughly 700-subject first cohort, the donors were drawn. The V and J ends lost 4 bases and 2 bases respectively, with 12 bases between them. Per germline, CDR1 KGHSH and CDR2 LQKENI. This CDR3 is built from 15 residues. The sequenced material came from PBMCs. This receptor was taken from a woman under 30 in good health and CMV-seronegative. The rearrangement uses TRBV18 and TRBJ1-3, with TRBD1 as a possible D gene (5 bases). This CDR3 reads CASSLATATGNTIYF. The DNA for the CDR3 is TGTGCCAGCTCACTCGCGACAGCTACTGGAAACACCATATATTTT.